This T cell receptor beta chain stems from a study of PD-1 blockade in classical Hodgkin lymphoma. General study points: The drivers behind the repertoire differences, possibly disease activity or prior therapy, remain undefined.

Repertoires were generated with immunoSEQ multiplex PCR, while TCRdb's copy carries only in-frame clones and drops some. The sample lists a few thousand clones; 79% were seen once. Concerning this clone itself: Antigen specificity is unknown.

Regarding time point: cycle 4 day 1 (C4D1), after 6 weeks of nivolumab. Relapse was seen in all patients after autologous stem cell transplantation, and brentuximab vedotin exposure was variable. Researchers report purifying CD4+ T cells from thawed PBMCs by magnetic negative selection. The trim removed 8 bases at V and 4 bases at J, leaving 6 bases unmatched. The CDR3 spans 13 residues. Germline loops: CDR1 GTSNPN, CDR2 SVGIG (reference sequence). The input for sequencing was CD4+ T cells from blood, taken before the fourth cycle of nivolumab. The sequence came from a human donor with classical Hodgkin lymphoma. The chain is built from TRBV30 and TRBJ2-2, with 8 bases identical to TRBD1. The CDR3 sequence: CARSGTGTGELFF. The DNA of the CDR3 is TGTGCCCGGTCCGGGACAGGCACCGGGGAGCTGTTTTTT.